A single sample is the source of the 7 T cell receptor beta chains below, sequenced in a study of cytomegalovirus exposure and HLA in healthy donors. Sequencing was performed with immunoSEQ multiplex PCR; in TCRdb, only in-frame clones are kept and a portion is missing. Of a few hundred thousand clones in the sample, around 91% were seen once. Sequenced: PBMCs. The receptors shown here come from a young woman in good health and CMV-seronegative.

The genes are TRBV4-1 and TRBJ2-7, with 12 bases lining up with TRBD1. Per the germline V gene, CDR1 is MGHRA and CDR2 is YSYEKL. V trimming: 1 base; J trimming: 6 bases; junction bases outside the gene matches: 4. The length of the CDR3 is 15 residues. In DNA form, the CDR3 reads TGCGCCAGCAGCCAAGTTGGGGACAGGGGGCGCGAGCAGTACTTC. This gives the protein CASSQVGDRGREQYF.

This clone was recorded once. The chain joins TRBV4-3 to TRBJ1-6; D not resolved. V was cut by 0 bases and J by 10 bases, with 10 bases left in between. The CDR3 totals 14 residues. The germline CDR1 and CDR2 sequences are LGHNA and YSLEER. CDR3 sequence: CASSQDLRFSPLHF. For the CDR3, the DNA is TGCGCCAGCAGCCAAGATCTGCGGTTCTCACCCCTCCACTTT.

V usage is TRBV4-3 and J usage is TRBJ2-2; 9 nucleotides align to TRBD2. Germline V gives CDR1 LGHNA, CDR2 YSLEER. This CDR3 comprises 14 residues. Trimming took 6 bases from V and 5 from J; bases not matched to a gene: 4. CDR3 sequence: CASRVAGGTGELFF. For the CDR3, the DNA is TGCGCCAGCAGGGTGGCGGGGGGGACCGGGGAGCTGTTTTTT.

The V gene is TRBV5-1, the J gene TRBJ2-3; 8 nucleotides line up with TRBD1. CDR3 length: 16 amino acids. Trimming took 0 bases from V and 1 from J; bases not matched to a gene: 4. Germline loops: CDR1 SGHRS, CDR2 YFSETQ. The chain's CDR3 is CASSLAGTGRTDTQYF. CDR3 DNA sequence: TGCGCCAGCAGCTTGGCCGGGACAGGACGCACAGATACGCAGTATTTT.

The rearrangement uses TRBV10-3 and TRBJ2-3; 10 nucleotides agree with TRBD1. Trimming cost V 6 bases and J 5 bases; bases outside gene matches: 14. The germline gives CDR1 ENHRY, CDR2 SYGVKD. This CDR3 spans 17 amino acids. The CDR3 coding sequence is TGTGCCATCAGCGCCTCAGCCGGGACAGGGGATCAAGATACGCAGTATTTT. As protein: CAISASAGTGDQDTQYF.

The chain links TRBV27 to TRBJ2-1, with D hard to call. CDR3 length equals 15 residues. The V and J ends lost 0 bases and 2 bases respectively, with 8 bases between them. Germline V gene data show CDR1 as MNHEY and CDR2 as SMNVEV (reference sequence). The CDR3 here is CASSLSSDPYNEQFF. As DNA, the CDR3 is TGTGCCAGCAGTTTATCCAGCGATCCCTACAATGAGCAGTTCTTC.

The chain recombines TRBV9 with TRBJ2-7, with a tentative D call TRBD1 (6 bases). CDR1 SGDLS and CDR2 YYNGEE come from the germline V gene. CDR3 length: 13 amino acids. V shed 6 bases and J shed 4 bases, with 14 bases lying between them. The CDR3 DNA sequence: TGTGCCAGCACTCGGGACACCGGATACGAGCAGTACTTC. It codes for CASTRDTGYEQYF.